This TCR beta chain was captured in a study of cytomegalovirus exposure and HLA in healthy donors. V was cut by 5 bases and J by 0 bases, with 6 bases left in between. Per the germline V gene, CDR1 is SGHVS and CDR2 is FNYEAQ. CDR3 length: 13 residues. This PCR relied on a set of 60 Vbeta primers and 13 Jbeta primers. Clones were sequenced by immunoSEQ multiplex PCR, and TCRdb holds only the in-frame ones, with some missing. Of over 100,000 clones listed, roughly 80% are singletons. Sequenced material: PBMCs. The J gene is TRBJ2-3, the V gene TRBV7-6; D is unresolved. This receptor was identified in a female donor in good health and CMV-seronegative. For the CDR3, the DNA is TGTGCCAGCAGCCGAACTAGCACAGATACGCAGTATTTT. Translating gives CASSRTSTDTQYF.